This passage covers 29 T cell receptor beta chains from one sample sequenced in a study of CD8 T cells in ankylosing spondylitis. TCRdb recomputed calls from the 5' RACE reads with MiXCR, one row per CDR3 protein. The profile shows under 200,000 distinct CDR3 sequences, 11% of them singletons. The sample was blood, either unsorted or a sorted T cell fraction (not recorded which). The receptors stem from a male donor with ankylosing spondylitis or in good health (not recorded which).

This clonotype was seen repeatedly, ten times or more. The rearrangement links TRBV28 to TRBJ2-2; D is undetermined. Germline-derived CDR1 and CDR2 are MDHEN and SYDVKM. Trimming stripped 4 bases from V and 6 bases from J, with 9 bases between. This CDR3 spans 13 amino acids. The CDR3 DNA reads TGTGCCAGCAGTTCCCTTGGCTCCGGGGAGCTGTTTTTT. Amino acids: CASSSLGSGELFF. Together with reference TRBV28 and TRBJ2-2, the CDR3 gives the full variable domain: DVKVTQSSRYLVKRTGEKVFLECVQDMDHENMFWYRQDPGLGLRLIYFSYDVKMKEKGDIPEGYSVSREKKERFSLILESASTNQTSMYLCASSSLGSGELFFGEGSRLTVL.

At least ten counts were recorded for this clonotype. The gene calls are TRBV29-1 and TRBJ1-2, with 10 bases identical to TRBD1. V was clipped by 7 bases and J by 7 bases; unmatched bases: 9. CDR3 length: 13 residues. Germline loops: CDR1 SQVTM, CDR2 ANQGSEA. The CDR3 sequence: CSATGQGRFGYTF. The CDR3 nucleotides are TGCAGCGCAACGGGACAGGGGCGTTTTGGCTACACCTTC.

This clonotype occurred many times. The gene calls are TRBV4-3 and TRBJ2-1, with D unclear. The V end lost 1 base, the J end lost 0 bases, and 7 bases lay between the germline ends. CDR3 size: 15 residues. Per the germline V gene, CDR1 is LGHNA and CDR2 is YSLEER. CDR3 nucleotide sequence: TGCGCCAGCAGCCAAGGGGTCAGCTCCTACAATGAGCAGTTCTTC. Translating it yields CASSQGVSSYNEQFF.

This clonotype was recorded at least ten times. The chain carries TRBV10-3 and TRBJ2-1; D call uncertain. The germline V gene encodes CDR1 ENHRY and CDR2 SYGVKD. CDR3 length: 17 residues. Trimming took 3 bases from V and 5 from J, leaving 20 bases between them. The CDR3 region is CAISESSRSLRDNEQFF. CDR3 sequence (DNA): TGTGCCATCAGTGAAAGCTCGCGGTCCCTTCGGGACAATGAGCAGTTCTTC.

To note about this clonotype: This may be a read error: a much more frequent sequence differs by one nucleotide. The CDR3 does not end in the conserved phenylalanine or tryptophan, so this is likely a read error. The chain uses TRBV6-2 or TRBV6-3 and TRBJ2-5; TRBD2 matches at 7 bases. With V trimmed by 4 bases and J by 4 bases, 6 bases remained unmatched. The CDR3 contains 14 residues. Germline assignment: CDR1 MNHEY and CDR2 SVGEGT. CDR3 sequence reads: CASSSNGRPETQYY. The CDR3 bases are TGTGCCAGCAGTTCTAACGGGAGGCCAGAGACCCAGTACTAC.

This clonotype was recorded only once. This chain joins TRBV7-6 and TRBJ2-1; the D gene is possibly TRBD1 (5 bases). The CDR3 totals 13 residues. Trimming stripped 7 bases from V and 8 bases from J, with 15 bases between. Looked up from germline, CDR1 is SGHVS and CDR2 is FNYEAQ. CDR3: CASNDRGWDEQFF. In nucleotides, the CDR3 is TGTGCCAGCAACGATAGGGGATGGGATGAGCAGTTCTTC.

This clonotype was counted between two and nine times. V gene TRBV19 combines with J gene TRBJ1-1, with D perhaps TRBD1 (5 bases). The CDR3 totals 15 residues. Looked up from germline, CDR1 is LNHDA and CDR2 is SQIVND (reference sequence). V lost 1 base to trimming and J lost 5 bases, with 14 bases between them. In nucleotides, the CDR3 is TGTGCCAGTAGTATAGGGGGACGCCTGGGGACTGAAGCTTTCTTT. Encoded protein: CASSIGGRLGTEAFF.

This clonotype was counted many times. The chain couples TRBV20-1 to TRBJ1-1; D unclear. Germline CDR1 is DFQATT and CDR2 is SNEGSKA (reference sequence). The CDR3 is 15 amino acids. The ends were cut back, 2 bases at V and 0 bases at J, with 13 bases in the middle. The CDR3 DNA sequence: TGCAGTGCTAGAAGGGCAGGAGACATGAACACTGAAGCTTTCTTT. Translating it yields CSARRAGDMNTEAFF.

The sample holds many counts of this clonotype. V and J are TRBV28 and TRBJ2-7, with 9 nucleotides matching TRBD1. V trimming: 5 bases; J trimming: 3 bases; junction bases outside the gene matches: 11. CDR3 length: 16 amino acids. Per the germline V gene, CDR1 is MDHEN and CDR2 is SYDVKM. The CDR3 spells CASSLRDRVKGYEQYF. As DNA, the CDR3 is TGTGCCAGCAGTCTCCGGGACAGGGTAAAGGGCTACGAGCAGTACTTC.

This clonotype was found a few times. V and J are TRBV27 and TRBJ2-7; D might be TRBD1 or TRBD2, each matching 5 bases. Trimming left V 6 bases short and J 0 bases short, with 18 bases between. Germline V gene sequence: CDR1 MNHEY, CDR2 SMNVEV (reference sequence). This CDR3 is built from 16 residues. CDR3 in amino acids: CASSQAGTENSYEQYF. The DNA for the CDR3 is TGTGCCAGCAGCCAGGCCGGGACCGAGAACTCCTACGAGCAGTACTTC.

This clonotype was seen a handful of times. The rearrangement joins TRBV11-2 to TRBJ2-1, with TRBD2 matching over 9 bases. Germline-derived CDR1 and CDR2 are SGHAT and FQNNGV. The trim removed 5 bases at V and 7 bases at J, leaving 9 bases unmatched. The CDR3 runs to 15 residues. The CDR3 DNA is TGTGCCAGCAGCACCGGGACTAGCCTAATTAATGAGCAGTTCTTC. This encodes CASSTGTSLINEQFF.

This clonotype was seen repeatedly, ten times or more. The chain is built from TRBV6-5 and TRBJ2-7; D may be TRBD1 (5 bases). This CDR3 contains 14 residues. CDR1 and CDR2 from the germline V gene are MNHEY and SVGAGI. Deletions cut 2 bases from V and 0 bases from J, with 8 bases between. The CDR3 protein is CASSYDSSSYEQYF. The CDR3 nucleotides read TGTGCCAGCAGTTACGACAGTAGCTCCTACGAGCAGTACTTC.

Ten or more counts support this clonotype. This chain joins TRBV6-7 and TRBJ2-5; D may be TRBD1 or TRBD2 (5 bases each). TRBV6-7 is known as an ORF, though its function is uncertain. The germline V and J ends were trimmed by 7 bases and 2 bases, with 20 bases remaining between them. The CDR3 is 16 amino acids. The CDR3 reads CASIWGPTLRQETQYF. The DNA for the CDR3 is TGTGCCAGCATCTGGGGACCCACCTTACGTCAAGAGACCCAGTACTTC.

This clonotype was recorded a few times. The V gene is TRBV20-1, the J gene TRBJ2-2; tentative D call: TRBD2 (5 bases). The CDR3 has 14 residues. Per germline, CDR1 DFQATT and CDR2 SNEGSKA (reference sequence). Between the trimmed V and J ends, which lost 3 bases and 2 bases, there was a span of 10 bases. The CDR3 loop is CSARLRTNTGELFF. The CDR3 DNA reads as TGCAGTGCTAGGCTTCGGACTAACACCGGGGAGCTGTTTTTT.

This clonotype was counted ten times or more. This chain connects TRBV5-5 to TRBJ2-2; TRBD2 matches 9 bases. CDR1 is SGHKS, CDR2 YYEKEE, per germline (reference sequence). The CDR3 runs to 15 residues. Trimming removed 4 bases from V and 5 bases from J; junction bases left unmatched: 6. Written as DNA, the CDR3 is TGTGCCAGCAGCCTGGGACTAGCCCTAACCGGGGAGCTGTTTTTT. It yields the protein CASSLGLALTGELFF. Looking up the rest from reference TRBV5-5 and TRBJ2-2 gives the full variable domain: DAGVTQSPTHLIKTRGQQVTLRCSPISGHKSVSWYQQVLGQGPQFIFQYYEKEERGRGNFPDRFSARQFPNYSSELNVNALLLGDSALYLCASSLGLALTGELFFGEGSRLTVL.

The table lists this clonotype with a few counts. The V call is TRBV20-1, the J call TRBJ2-5, with 8 bases lining up with TRBD2. The germline gives CDR1 DFQATT, CDR2 SNEGSKA (reference sequence). Trimming cost V 4 bases and J 3 bases; bases outside gene matches: 22. CDR3 size: 19 residues. CDR3 DNA: TGCAGTGCTATACCCAGCATCCTACTCGTGAGCGGGGGAAAAGAGACCCAGTACTTC. Amino acid sequence: CSAIPSILLVSGGKETQYF.

This clonotype was picked up many times. The chain employs TRBV20-1 and TRBJ2-5, with unresolved D. Looked up from germline, CDR1 is DFQATT and CDR2 is SNEGSKA (reference sequence). There are 12 residues in the CDR3. V was pared by 4 bases and J by 5 bases, with 11 bases between. CDR3 in DNA: TGCAGTGCTATCTGGATAAGGGAGACCCAGTACTTC. Translated: CSAIWIRETQYF.

The V gene is TRBV20-1, the J gene TRBJ2-7; D is possibly TRBD2 (5 bases). V was clipped by 6 bases and J by 9 bases, with 24 bases between them. The CDR3 sequence is 14 residues long. Germline V gives CDR1 DFQATT, CDR2 SNEGSKA (reference sequence). CDR3 sequence reads: CSAKVSVSGFLQYF. In DNA, the CDR3 is TGCAGTGCCAAGGTTAGCGTCTCGGGGTTTTTGCAGTACTTC.

This clonotype was counted a few times. Here the CDR3 reads CASRSGTGGDGGSYEQYF. CDR3 nucleotides: TGTGCCAGCAGGTCCGGGACAGGGGGCGATGGCGGCTCCTACGAGCAGTACTTC. The chain combines TRBV2 with TRBJ2-7, with 12 bases lining up with TRBD1. The CDR3 sequence is 18 residues long. Germline V lookup: CDR1 SNHLY, CDR2 FYNNEI. V lost 6 bases and J lost 0; bases outside the gene matches: 12.

The V and J genes are TRBV7-8 and TRBJ2-5; 12 bases line up with TRBD2. The CDR3 consists of 16 residues. Germline V lookup: CDR1 SGHVS, CDR2 FQNEAQ. V shed 3 bases, J shed 4 bases, and the junction held 6 bases outside the gene matches. The CDR3 coding sequence is TGTGCCAGCAGCTTCTTGACTAGCGGGAGCGCAGAGACCCAGTACTTC. Translation: CASSFLTSGSAETQYF.

The rearrangement links TRBV7-2 to TRBJ1-1; TRBD1 agrees at 7 bases. Unmatched junction bases numbered 6, after V lost 4 bases and J lost 4 bases. In germline, CDR1 is SGHTA, CDR2 FQGNSA. The CDR3 consists of 14 residues. The chain's CDR3 is CASSSPYRGTEAFF. The CDR3 DNA follows: TGTGCCAGCAGCTCCCCCTACAGGGGCACTGAAGCTTTCTTT.

The chain couples TRBV28 to TRBJ2-5; D may match TRBD1 or TRBD2 (5 bases each). Trimming pared 2 bases from V and 1 base from J, leaving 11 bases between. CDR1 and CDR2 from the germline V gene are MDHEN and SYDVKM. The CDR3 covers 15 residues. The CDR3 nucleotides are TGTGCCAGCAGTTTAGTAGGGACGGGCCAAGAGACCCAGTACTTC. This translates into CASSLVGTGQETQYF. The whole variable domain, remainder taken from reference TRBV28 and TRBJ2-5, is DVKVTQSSRYLVKRTGEKVFLECVQDMDHENMFWYRQDPGLGLRLIYFSYDVKMKEKGDIPEGYSVSREKKERFSLILESASTNQTSMYLCASSLVGTGQETQYFGPGTRLLVL.

This clonotype was observed at least ten times. The J gene is TRBJ2-2, the V gene TRBV27, with TRBD2 identical over 8 bases. CDR1 is MNHEY and CDR2 is SMNVEV in the germline V gene (reference sequence). This CDR3 is 16 amino acids long. V gave up 5 bases and J gave up 4 bases; unmatched junction bases: 9. The chain's CDR3 is CASSPSSGWSTGELFF. As DNA, the CDR3 is TGTGCCAGCAGTCCCTCTAGCGGGTGGAGCACCGGGGAGCTGTTTTTT.

The table lists this clonotype with many counts. This chain links TRBV16 with TRBJ2-1; TRBD2 agrees at 7 bases. This CDR3 is 14 amino acids long. The germline V gene encodes CDR1 KGHSY and CDR2 FQNENV. V lost 2 bases, J lost 7 bases, and 5 bases stayed unmatched. As DNA, the CDR3 is TGTGCCAGCAGCCAAGGGGGAGGGCCGAATGAGCAGTTCTTC. The encoded protein is CASSQGGGPNEQFF. The complete variable domain, with remaining parts taken from reference TRBV16 and TRBJ2-1, reads GEEVAQTPKHLVRGEGQKAKLYCAPIKGHSYVFWYQQVLKNEFKFLISFQNENVFDETGMPKERFSAKCLPNSPCSLEIQATKLEDSAVYFCASSQGGGPNEQFFGPGTRLTVL.

This clonotype was seen repeatedly, ten times or more. This chain connects TRBV12-3 or TRBV12-4 to TRBJ1-1; a possible D gene is TRBD1 (5 bases). V dropped 6 bases and J dropped 4 bases, with 15 bases sitting between them. There are 14 residues in the CDR3. CDR3 sequence: CASRGMTDSTEAFF. The CDR3, as DNA: TGTGCCAGCAGGGGGATGACAGACTCCACTGAAGCTTTCTTT.

The DNA of the CDR3 is TGTGCCACCAGCAGAGACTTTGTGACTGAAGCTTTCTTT. Encoded protein: CATSRDFVTEAFF. V is TRBV15 and J is TRBJ1-1, with D unclear. The CDR3 length is 13 residues. CDR1 and CDR2 from the germline V gene are LNHNV and YYDKDF (reference sequence). V was trimmed by 0 bases and J by 5 bases, leaving 7 bases between them.

The chain's CDR3 is CASSLGTPGNSPLHF. As DNA, the CDR3 is TGCGCCAGCAGCTTGGGGACGCCTGGGAATTCACCCCTCCACTTT. The chain employs TRBV5-1 and TRBJ1-6; D is uncertain. Deletions cut 0 bases from V and 7 bases from J, with 11 bases between. The V gene's germline CDR1 is SGHRS and CDR2 YFSETQ. This CDR3 is 15 amino acids long.

This clonotype was recorded many times. V is TRBV4-3 and J is TRBJ2-1; D is uncertain. Germline V gives CDR1 LGHNA, CDR2 YSLEER. Trimming pared 0 bases from V and 5 bases from J, leaving 11 bases between. This CDR3 is built from 15 residues. For the CDR3, the DNA is TGCGCCAGCAGCCAAGAGTTTTTTCAGGACAATGAGCAGTTCTTC. Residues: CASSQEFFQDNEQFF.

This clonotype was observed many times. The genes are TRBV4-1 and TRBJ1-1, with D possibly matching TRBD1 (5 bases). Germline lookup yields CDR1 MGHRA and CDR2 YSYEKL. V was clipped by 3 bases and J by 0 bases, with 8 bases between them. The CDR3 sequence is 14 residues long. The CDR3 protein is CASSHLTVNTEAFF. In DNA form, the CDR3 reads TGCGCCAGCAGCCACCTGACAGTGAACACTGAAGCTTTCTTT.